The next 19 T cell receptor beta chains were all read from a single sample in a study of regulatory T cells in long-lasting Graves disease. This sample's time point: newly diagnosed GD, antithyroid drugs for less than 3 months. Researchers made the TCR library from RNA that was extracted from PBMCs. The authors built TCR beta libraries using iRepertoire HTBI primers and Arm-PCR of CDR3 regions. TCRdb itself ran the multiplex PCR reads through MiXCR, one entry per CDR3 protein. The sample has 300,000 to 400,000 distinct CDR3 sequences, 18% seen once. The sample was peripheral blood mononuclear cells (PBMCs), taken at new diagnosis, from a patient treated with antithyroid drugs. These receptors were taken from a female donor with Graves disease.

At least ten counts were recorded for this clonotype. At one end the junction does not follow the germline gene, possibly because of a read error. The gene calls are TRBV11-2 and TRBJ2-1, with D tentatively TRBD2 (6 bases). The length of the CDR3 is 15 residues. Germline V gene sequence: CDR1 SGHAT, CDR2 FQNNGV. The CDR3 loop reads CASRLAEYSYNEQFF. The CDR3 DNA sequence: TGTGCCAGCAGGTTAGCGGAGTACTCCTACAATGAGCAGTTCTTC.

This clonotype was seen many times. V gene TRBV12-5 combines with J gene TRBJ2-1; perhaps D is TRBD1 or TRBD2 (5 bases each). The J call is doubtful: the DNA matches TRBJ2-5 better. The CDR3 length is 15 residues. Germline V gene data show CDR1 as LGHNT and CDR2 as FRNRAP. CDR3 in DNA: TGTGCTAGTGGCTCGGGGCAGGGTGTTTGGGAGACCCAGTACTTC. This gives the protein CASGSGQGVWETQYF.

This clonotype was detected a few times. A much larger clone differs from this one at a single base, so this may be a read error. The CDR3 sequence: CASSIEGKNIQYF. The CDR3 DNA reads TGTGCCAGTAGTATAGAAGGTAAAAACATTCAGTACTTC. The chain employs TRBV19 and TRBJ2-4; no reliable D call. Looked up from germline, CDR1 is LNHDA and CDR2 is SQIVND (reference sequence). V was trimmed by 0 bases and J by 4 bases, leaving 4 bases between them. CDR3 size: 13 residues.

This clonotype has a count of ten or more. V gene TRBV20-1 combines with J gene TRBJ2-5; weak D call: TRBD2 (5 bases). V shed 3 bases and J shed 2 bases, with 7 bases lying between them. In germline, CDR1 is DFQATT, CDR2 SNEGSKA (reference sequence). The CDR3 is 12 amino acids. CDR3 nucleotides: TGCAGTGCTAGGGACTTTCAAGAGACCCAGTACTTC. It codes for CSARDFQETQYF.

This clonotype has only a few counts. The chain recombines TRBV11-3 with TRBJ2-4; the D is unclear. This CDR3 has 13 residues. Germline V gene lookup returns CDR1 SGHNT and CDR2 YENEEA. V was shortened by 0 bases and J by 2 bases, with 2 bases between the two germline ends. In DNA form, the CDR3 reads TGTGCCAGCAGCTTAGAGTCCAAAAACATTCAGTACTTC. Translating gives CASSLESKNIQYF.

About this clonotype itself: This is likely an artifact of a read error, given a far larger clone one base away. This chain connects TRBV11-2 to TRBJ1-2; D is ambiguous. CDR3 length: 16 amino acids. The V end lost 5 bases, the J end lost 1 base, and 17 bases lay between the germline ends. Germline lookup yields CDR1 SGHAT and CDR2 FQNNGV. The CDR3 region is CASSRPPDPINYGYTF. CDR3 nucleotides: TGTGCCAGCAGCCGACCCCCGGACCCGATTAACTATGGCTACACCTTC.

The gene calls are TRBV6-1 and TRBJ2-4; D is perhaps TRBD2 (5 bases). Germline V gene data show CDR1 as MNHNS and CDR2 as SASEGT. The CDR3 is 14 residues long. Trimming stripped 7 bases from V and 0 bases from J, with 10 bases between. The CDR3 region has the DNA TGTGCCAGCACTATCGCGGGAGCCAAAAACATTCAGTACTTC. Amino acids: CASTIAGAKNIQYF.

The chain uses TRBV9 and TRBJ1-2; D is undetermined. The germline V gene has CDR1 SGDLS and CDR2 YYNGEE. V was cut by 3 bases and J by 4 bases, with 13 bases left in between. The CDR3 has 14 amino acids. This CDR3 is CASSAPGLRYGYTF. The CDR3 nucleotides read TGTGCCAGCAGCGCCCCCGGGCTCCGCTATGGCTACACCTTC.

This clonotype was observed a handful of times. This CDR3 reads CASSVGIGTGTSLTYEQYF. The CDR3 DNA reads TGTGCCAGCAGCGTAGGCATCGGGACAGGGACCTCTTTAACCTACGAGCAGTACTTC. The V and J genes are TRBV9 and TRBJ2-7, with TRBD1 identical over 9 bases. Germline assignment: CDR1 SGDLS and CDR2 YYNGEE. This CDR3 region has 19 residues. With V trimmed by 0 bases and J by 2 bases, 15 bases remained unmatched.

This clonotype turned up a few times. The rearrangement joins TRBV6-2 or TRBV6-3 to TRBJ2-1; D remains unclear. This CDR3 has 12 amino acids. Germline V gives CDR1 MNHEY, CDR2 SVGEGT. V was pared by 1 base and J by 10 bases, with 8 bases between. As DNA, the CDR3 is TGTGCCAGCAGTTACTGGTCCGGGGAGCAGTTCTTC. Encoded protein: CASSYWSGEQFF.

This sequence joins TRBV12-5 and TRBJ2-1; D is possibly TRBD2 (6 bases). Germline V gene lookup returns CDR1 LGHNT and CDR2 FRNRAP. This CDR3 is built from 15 residues. Trimming pared 1 base from V and 10 bases from J, leaving 17 bases between. The CDR3 DNA reads as TGTGCTAGTGGTTTGGGGGCCTTCCGGGCGGGGGAGCAGTTCTTC. As protein: CASGLGAFRAGEQFF. The entire variable domain, with the rest obtained from reference TRBV12-5 and TRBJ2-1, is as follows: DARVTQTPRHKVTEMGQEVTMRCQPILGHNTVFWYRQTMMQGLELLAYFRNRAPLDDSGMPKDRFSAEMPDATLATLKIQPSEPRDSAVYFCASGLGAFRAGEQFFGPGTRLTVL.

In regard to this clonotype: One base away lies a much larger clone, so this may be a sequencing read error. The chain is built from TRBV29-1 and TRBJ1-6; D perhaps matches TRBD1 (6 bases). V was shortened by 5 bases and J by 4 bases, with 12 bases between the two germline ends. The germline V gene has CDR1 SQVTM and CDR2 ANQGSEA. The CDR3 spans 14 residues. The DNA of the CDR3 is TGCAGCGTTAAGGACAGAGGATATAATTCACCCCTCCACTTT. Translating gives CSVKDRGYNSPLHF.

This clonotype was counted ten times or more. The rearrangement uses TRBV19 and TRBJ2-1, with 9 bases matching TRBD2. J gave up 10 bases and V 6 bases, and 10 bases lay outside the gene matches. Germline CDR1 LNHDA, CDR2 SQIVND (reference sequence). The CDR3 runs 14 residues. In DNA form, the CDR3 reads TGTGCCAGTAGAATTAGCGGGAGAAACGGCGAGCAGTTCTTC. It translates to CASRISGRNGEQFF.

This clonotype was detected many times. The V and J genes are TRBV12-3 or TRBV12-4 and TRBJ2-7; TRBD2 matches at 12 bases. V shed 5 bases, J shed 5 bases, and the junction held 7 bases outside the gene matches. The CDR3 runs 15 residues. The CDR3 sequence: CASSPRTSGTHEQYF. CDR3 DNA sequence: TGTGCCAGCAGTCCTAGGACTAGCGGGACCCACGAGCAGTACTTC.

This clonotype was observed at least ten times. The chain carries TRBV2 and TRBJ2-7; 9 bases fit TRBD2. Germline CDR1 is SNHLY and CDR2 is FYNNEI. This CDR3 has 13 residues. V was pared by 7 bases and J by 3 bases, with 4 bases of the junction left unmatched. The DNA for the CDR3 is TGTGCCAGCAATGCGGGAGGGGACTACGAGCAGTACTTC. Encoded protein: CASNAGGDYEQYF. Together with reference TRBV2 and TRBJ2-7, the CDR3 gives the full variable domain: EPEVTQTPSHQVTQMGQEVILRCVPISNHLYFYWYRQILGQKVEFLVSFYNNEISEKSEIFDDQFSVERPDGSNFTLKIRSTKLEDSAMYFCASNAGGDYEQYFGPGTRLTVT.

This clonotype was recorded a few times. V is TRBV12-3 or TRBV12-4 and J is TRBJ2-7; D perhaps matches TRBD2 (6 bases). Trimming shortened V by 3 bases and J by 1 base, and 13 bases separated the two germline ends. The CDR3 length is 15 residues. CDR3 sequence reads: CASSFQAGLSYEQYF. In DNA form, the CDR3 reads TGTGCCAGCAGTTTTCAAGCGGGTCTTTCCTACGAGCAGTACTTC.

This clonotype showed up many times. This sequence joins TRBV11-2 and TRBJ2-7; no definite D call. Trimming pared 5 bases from V and 5 bases from J, leaving 16 bases between. The CDR3 extends over 14 amino acids. Germline lookup yields CDR1 SGHAT and CDR2 FQNNGV. In nucleotides, the CDR3 is TGTGCCAGCAGCGGAACCGGGCTAGTCCACGAGCAGTACTTC. This encodes CASSGTGLVHEQYF.

Here the CDR3 reads CASSLMALGQGTNGYTF. The DNA for the CDR3 is TGTGCCAGCAGTTTAATGGCCCTGGGACAGGGGACGAATGGCTACACCTTC. The chain links TRBV28 to TRBJ1-2; 10 nucleotides line up with TRBD1. Germline values: CDR1 MDHEN, CDR2 SYDVKM. CDR3 length: 17 residues. The junction had 12 bases not matched to a gene; V was cut back by 2 bases and J by 6 bases.

This clonotype was recorded many times. CDR3 coding DNA: TGTGCCAGCAGCTGGGAAGGGGCTAGCACAGATACGCAGTATTTT. Translation: CASSWEGASTDTQYF. The V call is TRBV11-3, the J call TRBJ2-3; D possibly corresponds to TRBD1 (5 bases). The V gene's germline CDR1 is SGHNT and CDR2 YENEEA. V was pared by 4 bases and J by 0 bases, with 11 bases between. The CDR3 totals 15 residues.